This entry describes one T cell receptor (beta chain). The count of this clonotype is one. It has no known antigen specificity. Within one base of it there is no much larger clone, and no base qualities were kept. One read alone is a weak basis. Cells with a CD4+CD8-CD45RO-CD45RA+ profile were isolated by FACS and defined as naive CD4+ T cells, and those with a CD8+CD4-CD45RA+CD27bright profile were defined as naive CD8+ T cells. Sorting used antibodies against CD4 (RPA-T4), CD8 (SK1), CD27 (O323), CD45RA (HI100) and CD45RO (UCHL1). This sample stems from a study of healthy donors' naive CD4 and CD8 T cells (dated by TCRdb to the mid-2010s). A note on the overall study: Donor selection covered three age groups (20-25, 40-50 and 60-70 years) with over 5 people in each, and the resulting cohort had a mean age of approximately 44 and was half female. The donors were HLA-typed by sequencing at HLA-A, -B, -C, -DRB1, -DQB1 and -DPB1, using the SBTexcellerator protocol, an ABI3130xl analyzer and SBTengine software. For TCR alpha, a new primer set covering all functional IMGT alpha gene variants was designed, and the rest of the protocol matched the beta-chain workflow. To check how TCR variation relates to lineage commitment, the researchers sequenced rearranged TCR alpha and beta chains taken from naive CD4+ and CD8+ T cells. The peripheral blood mononuclear cells came from under 20 individuals who were healthy and unrelated. General findings and caveats noted by the study authors: In both chains, CD4+ lineage was associated with a positively charged CDR3, and CD8+ lineage was associated with a negatively charged CDR3. V genes, J genes and CDR3 charge together appeared to explain about 13% of CD4/CD8 propensity variance, in a largely additive manner. Because alpha and beta chains were sequenced in bulk and could not be paired, combined chain effects were not evaluated. Possible repertoire bias from homeostatic proliferation of naive T cells was not directly addressed. Naive CD4+ and CD8+ cells reportedly showed biased usage of most V and J gene segments, and this bias was consistent across donors and independent of HLA genotype.

The instrument was a 454 GS FLX Titanium. A previously published linear amplification protocol was used to build TCR libraries from approximately 450 ng of total RNA. The Roche/454 Genome Sequencer with Titanium chemistry was used for sequencing. The study's processing was this. From four or five of the healthy donors, a total of roughly 82,000 rearranged TCR alpha transcripts were sequenced. Duplicate transcripts were removed, and each unique TCR clonotype was defined by its CDR3 junction following IMGT nomenclature. Using logistic regression in R 2.13.0, the researchers modeled CD4 versus CD8 status as a function of V and J genes, with an adjustment for donor effects and a Bonferroni correction for multiple testing. Using fastp trimming at Q25 and MiXCR clonotype assembly, TCRdb reanalyzed the public sequencing data and kept in-frame beta chains. One record per CDR3 amino acid sequence lists the most common genes and DNA. What appears here as the V and J calls and clone size reflects TCRdb's work, not the paper's. The sample table lists approximately 180,000 distinct CDR3 sequences, about four fifths of them with a count of one. The top ten clonotypes cover more than 2% of the sample.

The sample taken for sequencing was naive CD4+ and CD8+ T cells sorted from blood, pooled from several donors. Taken with the paper, the label for cell subset or site translates to: FACS-sorted naive CD4+ (CD45RO-CD45RA+) and naive CD8+ (CD45RA+CD27bright) T cells. The TCR was taken from a pool of human donors in good health; the sample pools cells from several healthy donors.

The CDR3 is CASTDQRVDNEQFF. Here is the DNA: TGTGCCAGTACTGACCAGCGGGTAGACAATGAGCAGTTCTTC. The V and J segments used are TRBV19 and TRBJ2-1; matching of 6 bases hints at TRBD2 as the D gene. Taken from cysteine to phenylalanine, the CDR3 has 14 residues. Solely the CDR3 DNA is kept, with 42 bases framed from the first base. The germline V gene encodes CDR1 LNHDA and CDR2 SQIVND (reference sequence). The junction carries 15 bases between V and J, which are trimmed by 7 bases and 5 bases respectively.